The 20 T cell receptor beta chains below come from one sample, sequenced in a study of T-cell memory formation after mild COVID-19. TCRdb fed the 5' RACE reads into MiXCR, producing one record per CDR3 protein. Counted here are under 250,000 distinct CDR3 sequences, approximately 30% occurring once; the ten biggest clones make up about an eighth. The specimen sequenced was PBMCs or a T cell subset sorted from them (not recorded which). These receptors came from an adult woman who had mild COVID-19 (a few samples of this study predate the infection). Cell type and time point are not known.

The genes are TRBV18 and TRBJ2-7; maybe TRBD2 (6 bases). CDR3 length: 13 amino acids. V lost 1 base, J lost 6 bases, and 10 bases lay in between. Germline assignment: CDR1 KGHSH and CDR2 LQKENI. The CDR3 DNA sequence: TGTGCCAGCTCACCACTCGGAGGGCGCGAGCAGTACTTC. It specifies CASSPLGGREQYF.

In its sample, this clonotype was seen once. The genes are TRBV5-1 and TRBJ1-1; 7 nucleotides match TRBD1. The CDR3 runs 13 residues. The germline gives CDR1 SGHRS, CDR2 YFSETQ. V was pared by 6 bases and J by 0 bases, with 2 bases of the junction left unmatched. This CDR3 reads CASTGQMNTEAFF. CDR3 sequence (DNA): TGCGCCAGCACGGGACAGATGAACACTGAAGCTTTCTTT.

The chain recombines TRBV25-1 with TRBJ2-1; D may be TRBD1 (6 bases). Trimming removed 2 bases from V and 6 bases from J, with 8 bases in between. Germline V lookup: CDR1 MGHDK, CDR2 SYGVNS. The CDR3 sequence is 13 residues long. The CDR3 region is CASSEDRTNEQFF. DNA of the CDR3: TGTGCCAGCAGTGAAGACAGGACCAATGAGCAGTTCTTC.

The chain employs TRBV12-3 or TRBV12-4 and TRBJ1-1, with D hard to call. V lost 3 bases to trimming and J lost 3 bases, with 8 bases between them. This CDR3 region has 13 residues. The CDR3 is CASSFLFDTEAFF. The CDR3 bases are TGTGCCAGCAGTTTTCTATTCGACACTGAAGCTTTCTTT.

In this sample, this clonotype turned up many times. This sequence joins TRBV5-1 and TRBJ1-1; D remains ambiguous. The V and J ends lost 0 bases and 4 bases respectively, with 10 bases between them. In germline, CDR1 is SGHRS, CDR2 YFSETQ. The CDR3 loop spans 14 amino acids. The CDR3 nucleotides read TGCGCCAGCAGCTTGGGGCAGGACTTCACTGAAGCTTTCTTT. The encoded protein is CASSLGQDFTEAFF.

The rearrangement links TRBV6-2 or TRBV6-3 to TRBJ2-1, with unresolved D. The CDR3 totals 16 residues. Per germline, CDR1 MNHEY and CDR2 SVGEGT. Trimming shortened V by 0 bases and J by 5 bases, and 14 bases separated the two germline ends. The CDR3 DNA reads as TGTGCCAGCAGTTACTCCGCCGGCCCGGGTAACAATGAGCAGTTCTTC. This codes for CASSYSAGPGNNEQFF.

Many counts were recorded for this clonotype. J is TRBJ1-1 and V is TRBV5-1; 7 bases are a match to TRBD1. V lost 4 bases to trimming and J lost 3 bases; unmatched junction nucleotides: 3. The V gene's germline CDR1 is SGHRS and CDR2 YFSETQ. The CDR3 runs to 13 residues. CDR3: CASSPRGDTEAFF. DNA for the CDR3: TGCGCCAGCAGCCCCAGGGGGGACACTGAAGCTTTCTTT.

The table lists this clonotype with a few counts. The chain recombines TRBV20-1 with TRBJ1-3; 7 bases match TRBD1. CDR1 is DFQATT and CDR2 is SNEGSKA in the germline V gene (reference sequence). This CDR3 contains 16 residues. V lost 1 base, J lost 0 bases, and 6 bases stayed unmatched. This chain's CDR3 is CSARATGVNSGNTIYF. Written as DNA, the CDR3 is TGCAGTGCTAGAGCAACAGGGGTTAACTCTGGAAACACCATATATTTT.

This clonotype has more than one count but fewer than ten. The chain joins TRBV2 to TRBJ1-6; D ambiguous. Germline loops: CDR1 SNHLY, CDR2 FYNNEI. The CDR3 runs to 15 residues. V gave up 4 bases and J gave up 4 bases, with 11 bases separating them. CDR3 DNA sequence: TGTGCCAGCAGTGTAGGCGGTGCATATAATTCACCCCTCCACTTT. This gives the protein CASSVGGAYNSPLHF.

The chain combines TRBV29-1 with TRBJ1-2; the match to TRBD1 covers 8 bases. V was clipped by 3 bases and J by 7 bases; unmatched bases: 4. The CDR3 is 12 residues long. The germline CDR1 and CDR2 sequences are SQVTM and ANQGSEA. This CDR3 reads CSVERTGTGYTF. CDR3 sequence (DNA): TGCAGCGTTGAGAGGACAGGGACTGGCTACACCTTC.

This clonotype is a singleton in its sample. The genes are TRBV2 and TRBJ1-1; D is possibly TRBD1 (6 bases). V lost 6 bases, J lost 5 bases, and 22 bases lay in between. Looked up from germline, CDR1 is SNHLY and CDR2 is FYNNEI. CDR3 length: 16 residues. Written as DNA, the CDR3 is TGTGCCAGCAGGGCCCAACCTTTTACAGGGAATACTGAAGCTTTCTTT. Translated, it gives CASRAQPFTGNTEAFF.

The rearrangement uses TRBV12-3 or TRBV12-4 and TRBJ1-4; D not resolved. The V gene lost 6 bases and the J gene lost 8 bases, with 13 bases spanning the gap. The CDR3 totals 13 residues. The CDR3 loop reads CASRRATREKLFF. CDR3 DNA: TGTGCCAGCAGGCGTGCTACGAGAGAAAAACTGTTTTTT.

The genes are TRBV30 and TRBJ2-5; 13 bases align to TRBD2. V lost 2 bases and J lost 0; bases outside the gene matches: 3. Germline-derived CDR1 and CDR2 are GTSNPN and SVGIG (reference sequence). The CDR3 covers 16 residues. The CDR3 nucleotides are TGTGCCTGGAGTTTAGGACTAGCGGGAGACCAAGAGACCCAGTACTTC. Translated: CAWSLGLAGDQETQYF.

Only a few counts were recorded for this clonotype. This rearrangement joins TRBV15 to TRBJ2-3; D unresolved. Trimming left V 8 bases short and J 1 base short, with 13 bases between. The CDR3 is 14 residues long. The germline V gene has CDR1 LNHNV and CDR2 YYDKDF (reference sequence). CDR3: CATGPRAGTDTQYF. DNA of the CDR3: TGTGCCACCGGCCCAAGGGCTGGCACAGATACGCAGTATTTT.

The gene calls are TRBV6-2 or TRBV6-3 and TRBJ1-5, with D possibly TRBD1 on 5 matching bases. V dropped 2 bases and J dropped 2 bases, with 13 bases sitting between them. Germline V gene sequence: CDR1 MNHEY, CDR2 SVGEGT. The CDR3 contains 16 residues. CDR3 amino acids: CASSYRQGDGNQPQHF. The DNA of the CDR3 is TGTGCCAGCAGTTACCGCCAGGGAGACGGCAATCAGCCCCAGCATTTT.

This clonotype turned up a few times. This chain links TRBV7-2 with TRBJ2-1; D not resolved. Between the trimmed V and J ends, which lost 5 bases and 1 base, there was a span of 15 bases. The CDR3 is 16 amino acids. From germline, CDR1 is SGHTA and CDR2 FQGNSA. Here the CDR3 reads CASSAQTGISYNEQFF. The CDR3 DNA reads TGTGCCAGCAGCGCGCAAACGGGTATATCCTACAATGAGCAGTTCTTC.

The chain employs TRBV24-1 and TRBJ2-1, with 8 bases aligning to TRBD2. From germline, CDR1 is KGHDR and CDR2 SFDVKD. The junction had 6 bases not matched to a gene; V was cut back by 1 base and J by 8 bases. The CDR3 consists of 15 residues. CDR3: CATSDFTSGTYEQFF. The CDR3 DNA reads TGTGCCACCAGTGATTTTACTAGCGGTACCTATGAGCAGTTCTTC.

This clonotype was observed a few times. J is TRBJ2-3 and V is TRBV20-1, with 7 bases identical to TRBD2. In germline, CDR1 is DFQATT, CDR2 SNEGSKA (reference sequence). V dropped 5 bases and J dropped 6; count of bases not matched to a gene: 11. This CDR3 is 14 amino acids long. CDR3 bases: TGCAGTGCTGGGGACGGACTAGTGGCTGATACGCAGTATTTT. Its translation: CSAGDGLVADTQYF.

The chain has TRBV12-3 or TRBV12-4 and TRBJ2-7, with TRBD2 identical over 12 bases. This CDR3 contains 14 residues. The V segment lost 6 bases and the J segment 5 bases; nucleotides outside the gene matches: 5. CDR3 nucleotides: TGTGCCAGCAGATCGACTAGCGGGGGAAACGAGCAGTACTTC. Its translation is CASRSTSGGNEQYF.

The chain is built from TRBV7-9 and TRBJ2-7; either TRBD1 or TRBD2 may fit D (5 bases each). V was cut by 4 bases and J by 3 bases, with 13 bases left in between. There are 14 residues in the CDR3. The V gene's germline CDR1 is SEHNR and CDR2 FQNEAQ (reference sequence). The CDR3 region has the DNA TGTGCCAGCAGCTCGGCCGGGACCCGCTACGAGCAGTACTTC. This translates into CASSSAGTRYEQYF. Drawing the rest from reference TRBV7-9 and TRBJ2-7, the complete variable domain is DTGVSQNPRHKITKRGQNVTFRCDPISEHNRLYWYRQTLGQGPEFLTYFQNEAQLEKSRLLSDRFSAERPKGSFSTLEIQRTEQGDSAMYLCASSSAGTRYEQYFGPGTRLTVT.